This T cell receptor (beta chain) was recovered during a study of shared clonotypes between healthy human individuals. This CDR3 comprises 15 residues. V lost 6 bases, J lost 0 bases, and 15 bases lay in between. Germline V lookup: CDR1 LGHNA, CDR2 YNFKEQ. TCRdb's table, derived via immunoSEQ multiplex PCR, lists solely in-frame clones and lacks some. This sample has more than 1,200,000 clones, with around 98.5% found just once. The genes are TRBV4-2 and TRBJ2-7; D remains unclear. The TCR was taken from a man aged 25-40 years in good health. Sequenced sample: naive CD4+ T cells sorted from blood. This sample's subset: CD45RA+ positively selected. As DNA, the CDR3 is TGTGCCAGCAGTCACAGCCGAAGGGACTCCTACGAGCAGTACTTC. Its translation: CASSHSRRDSYEQYF.